The 2 T cell receptor beta chains presented below share a single source sample, sequenced in a study of blood T cell repertoires in COVID-19. Using immunoSEQ multiplex PCR, the repertoire was profiled, and TCRdb retains in-frame clones only, with some absent. Among approximately 410,000 clones listed, 86% were seen once. Sequenced material: peripheral blood. The source of these receptors is a woman aged 25 to 45 with active or convalescent COVID-19.

This sequence joins TRBV9 and TRBJ2-7; maybe TRBD2 (6 bases). This CDR3 region has 14 residues. Trimming removed 0 bases from V and 3 bases from J, with 10 bases in between. Germline V lookup: CDR1 SGDLS, CDR2 YYNGEE. The CDR3 spells CASSVEGGIYEQYF. The CDR3 bases are TGTGCCAGCAGCGTAGAGGGCGGGATCTACGAGCAGTACTTC.

The chain joins TRBV19 to TRBJ2-2; 11 positions match TRBD2. CDR1 and CDR2 from the germline V gene are LNHDA and SQIVND (reference sequence). Trimming took 7 bases from V and 4 from J; bases not matched to a gene: 20. The CDR3 loop spans 20 amino acids. The CDR3 here is CASIAVRTSGWGSGTGELFF. The CDR3 nucleotides read TGTGCCAGTATTGCTGTCCGGACTAGCGGGTGGGGATCGGGCACCGGGGAGCTGTTTTTT.